This T cell receptor beta chain was documented in a study of CD8+ T cells in alopecia areata (dated by TCRdb to the late 2010s). Background on the whole study: The study used high-throughput TCRbeta sequencing to examine T cell clonal expansion in alopecia areata, in both the C3H/HeJ mouse model and human patients. Human TCRbeta sequencing covered scalp tissue and sorted CD4+ and CD8+ peripheral blood T cells from patchy and totalis/universalis alopecia areata patients and healthy controls. Scalp clonality was compared across normal scalp (n=4), patchy alopecia areata scalp (n=8), and alopecia totalis/universalis scalp (n=8). RNA was obtained with the PAXgene miRNA kit for fixed scalp, the miRNeasy kit for PBMCs, and the RNeasy kit for mouse skin. TCRbeta CDR3 regions were amplified by immunoSEQ multiplex PCR using 35 Vbeta forward and 13 Jbeta reverse primers. Study-level results and caveats: Scalp TCR repertoire analysis is complicated because resident alphabeta T cells in normal human skin are also sequenced, whereas mouse skin is dominated by gammadelta T cells. Compared with normal scalp, lesional scalp, particularly in alopecia totalis/universalis, had higher clonality and more expanded CD8+ clones, which suggests antigenic drive. TCR sequences shared between patients were less clear than in mice, possibly partly because of HLA diversity in the patient population.

A note on this clone: Its antigen target is currently unknown. There are no base qualities to consult, and no much larger clone falls within one base.

Trimming costs V 5 bases and J 1 base, and their ends lie 11 bases apart. From a lookup of the germline V gene (reference sequence), CDR1 and CDR2 are SEHNR and FQNEAQ. The CDR3 sequence holds 14 residues, the cysteine and phenylalanine included. The retained sequence is limited to the CDR3, 42 bases, with the frame set at the first base. Libraries were constructed by the immunoSEQ multiplex PCR assay. For TCR sequencing, RNA was extracted from every sample and reverse transcribed into cDNA to serve as template. SuperScript III was used for first-strand cDNA synthesis, primed with a 2:1 mix of oligo-dT and random hexamers. Amplification bias was assessed with a synthetic immune receptor repertoire, and residual bias was removed computationally. In the paper's pipeline: After raw reads were preprocessed to remove errors, the CDR3 was defined following IMGT conventions as running from the conserved cysteine to phenylalanine. Clonality was computed by normalizing Shannon entropy by log2 of the number of productive unique TCRs and subtracting the result from 1. CD4 or CD8 identity of scalp clones was inferred by cross-referencing scalp TCRbeta sequences with sorted blood CD4 and CD8 repertoires. In TCRdb, the immuneACCESS table is reduced to in-frame sequences with V and J assigned. These tables do not hold every clone; where another copy was compared, an unresolved V gene accounts for under half, and the others remain unexplained. The D gene and trimming were derived from the DNA, and the V and J assignments and clone size from that table. The sample table holds 50,000 to 70,000 clones, of which around 47% were seen once. The ten largest clones take up just over 50% of the sample.

From alopecia areata patients, peripheral blood was collected along with lesional scalp punch biopsies. PBMCs were isolated by density centrifugation and stained for CD3, CD4 and CD8, and CD4+ and CD8+ T cells were sorted on a FACSAria. As part of a multicenter biomarker study, untreated alopecia areata patients were recruited. For roughly 5 biomarker-study patients, blood CD8+ T cells were further sorted into NKG2D-low and NKG2D-high fractions. Rearrangement joined TRBV7-9 to TRBJ2-5; a tentative D call is TRBD1 (5 bases match). This sequence originates from a human donor with alopecia areata. Sequencing was carried out using NKG2D-low CD8+ T cells sorted from blood. The cell subset or site label, read with the paper, signifies: sorted CD8+ NKG2D-low blood T cells. The bases are TGTGCCAGCAGCCCAGACAGTGGCCAAGAGACCCAGTACTTC. Its amino acids are CASSPDSGQETQYF.